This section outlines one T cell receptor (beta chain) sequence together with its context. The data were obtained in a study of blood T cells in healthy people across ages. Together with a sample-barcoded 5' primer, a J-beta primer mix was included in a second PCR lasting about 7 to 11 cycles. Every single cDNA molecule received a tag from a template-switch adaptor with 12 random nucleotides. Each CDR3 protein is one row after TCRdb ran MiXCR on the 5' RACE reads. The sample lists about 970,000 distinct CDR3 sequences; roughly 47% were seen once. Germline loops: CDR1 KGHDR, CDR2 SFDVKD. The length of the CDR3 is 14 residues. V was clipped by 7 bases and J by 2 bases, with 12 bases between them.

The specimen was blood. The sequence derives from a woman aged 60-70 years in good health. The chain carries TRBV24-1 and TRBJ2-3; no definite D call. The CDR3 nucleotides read TGTGCCACCAGCGGCCCGGCTTCCACAGATACGCAGTATTTT. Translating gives CATSGPASTDTQYF.